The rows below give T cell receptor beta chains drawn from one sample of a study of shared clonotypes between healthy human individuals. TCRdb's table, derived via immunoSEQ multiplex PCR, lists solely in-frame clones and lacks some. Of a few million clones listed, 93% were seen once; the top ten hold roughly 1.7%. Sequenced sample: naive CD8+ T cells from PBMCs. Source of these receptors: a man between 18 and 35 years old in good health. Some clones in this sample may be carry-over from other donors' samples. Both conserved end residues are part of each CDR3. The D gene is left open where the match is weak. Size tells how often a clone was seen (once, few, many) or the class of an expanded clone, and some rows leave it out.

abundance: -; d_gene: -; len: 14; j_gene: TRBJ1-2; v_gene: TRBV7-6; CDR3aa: CASSLAEGRYGYTF; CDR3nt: TGTGCCAGCAGCTTAGCTGAGGGACGTTATGGCTACACCTTC
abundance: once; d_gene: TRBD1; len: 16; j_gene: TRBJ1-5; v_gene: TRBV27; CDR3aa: CASSLSRDRVDQPQHF; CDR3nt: TGTGCCAGCAGTTTATCCCGGGACAGGGTAGATCAGCCCCAGCATTTT
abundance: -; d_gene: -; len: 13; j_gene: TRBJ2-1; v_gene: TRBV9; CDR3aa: CASSVPPLGEQFF; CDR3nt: TGTGCCAGCAGCGTCCCGCCCCTTGGGGAGCAGTTCTTC
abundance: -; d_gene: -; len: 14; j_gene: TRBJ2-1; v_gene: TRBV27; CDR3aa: CASSLRRNYNEQFF; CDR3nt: TGTGCCAGCAGTTTAAGGCGGAACTACAATGAGCAGTTCTTC
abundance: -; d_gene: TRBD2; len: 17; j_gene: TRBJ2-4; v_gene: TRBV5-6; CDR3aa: CASSPWTSGRAKNIQYF; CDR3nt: TGTGCCAGCAGCCCGTGGACTAGCGGGCGAGCCAAAAACATTCAGTACTTC
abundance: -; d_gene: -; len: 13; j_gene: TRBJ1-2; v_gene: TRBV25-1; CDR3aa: CASSEWGQGGYTF; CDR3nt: TGTGCCAGCAGTGAATGGGGGCAAGGTGGCTACACCTTC
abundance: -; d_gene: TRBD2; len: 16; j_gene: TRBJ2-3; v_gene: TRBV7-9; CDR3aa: CASSQGIAGVQSTQYF; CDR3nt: TGTGCCAGCAGCCAGGGGATAGCGGGAGTCCAGTCTACGCAGTATTTT
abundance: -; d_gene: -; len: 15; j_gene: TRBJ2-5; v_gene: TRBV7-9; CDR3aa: CASSSNTRERETQYF; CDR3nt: TGTGCCAGCAGCTCTAATACGAGGGAGCGGGAGACCCAGTACTTC
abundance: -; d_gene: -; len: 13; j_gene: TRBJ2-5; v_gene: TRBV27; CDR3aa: CASSLTLQETQYF; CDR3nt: TGTGCCAGCAGTTTAACCCTCCAAGAGACCCAGTACTTC
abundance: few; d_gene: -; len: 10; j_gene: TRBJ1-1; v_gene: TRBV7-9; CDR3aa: CATRATEAFF; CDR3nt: TGTGCCACCCGGGCCACTGAAGCTTTCTTT
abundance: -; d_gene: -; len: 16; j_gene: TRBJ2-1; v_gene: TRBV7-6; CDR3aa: CASSLVVGGRNNEQFF; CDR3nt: TGTGCCAGCAGCTTAGTTGTCGGTGGGAGGAACAATGAGCAGTTCTTC
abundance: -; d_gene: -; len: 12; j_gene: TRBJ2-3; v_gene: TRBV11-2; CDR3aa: CASSTATDTQYF; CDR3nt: TGTGCCAGCAGCACCGCCACAGATACGCAGTATTTT
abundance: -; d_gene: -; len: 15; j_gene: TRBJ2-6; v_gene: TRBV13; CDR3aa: CASSLGLDGANVLTF; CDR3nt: TGTGCCAGCAGCTTAGGGCTAGATGGGGCCAACGTCCTGACTTTC
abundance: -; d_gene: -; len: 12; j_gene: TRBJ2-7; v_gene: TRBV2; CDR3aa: CASRQGSGEQYF; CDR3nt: TGTGCCAGCAGACAGGGTTCGGGCGAGCAGTACTTC
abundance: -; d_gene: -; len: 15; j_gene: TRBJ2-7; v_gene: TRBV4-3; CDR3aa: CASSQSRLRPYEQYF; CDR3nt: TGCGCCAGCAGCCAAAGTCGTTTGCGGCCCTACGAGCAGTACTTC
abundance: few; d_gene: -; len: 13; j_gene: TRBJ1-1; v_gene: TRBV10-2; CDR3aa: CASSERGGTEAFF; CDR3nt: TGCGCCAGCAGTGAACGAGGGGGCACTGAAGCTTTCTTT
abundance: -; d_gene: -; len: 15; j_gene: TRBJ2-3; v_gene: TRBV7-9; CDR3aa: CASSPPDRITDTQYF; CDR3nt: TGTGCCAGCAGCCCACCGGACAGAATCACAGATACGCAGTATTTT
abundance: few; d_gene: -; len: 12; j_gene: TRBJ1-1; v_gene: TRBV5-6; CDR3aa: CASSSGGTEAFF; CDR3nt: TGTGCCAGCAGCTCGGGAGGGACTGAAGCTTTCTTT
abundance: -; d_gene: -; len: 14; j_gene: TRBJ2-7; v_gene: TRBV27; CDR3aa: CASSERPSSYEQYF; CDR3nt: TGTGCCAGCAGCGAGCGGCCAAGCTCCTACGAGCAGTACTTC
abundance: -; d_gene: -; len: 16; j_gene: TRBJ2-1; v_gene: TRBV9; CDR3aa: CASSVASFGTYNEQFF; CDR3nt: TGTGCCAGCAGCGTCGCGTCTTTCGGCACCTACAATGAGCAGTTCTTC
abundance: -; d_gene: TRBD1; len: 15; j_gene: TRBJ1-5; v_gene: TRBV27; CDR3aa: CASRPDRGREQPQHF; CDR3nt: TGTGCCAGCAGGCCGGACAGGGGAAGGGAGCAGCCCCAGCATTTT
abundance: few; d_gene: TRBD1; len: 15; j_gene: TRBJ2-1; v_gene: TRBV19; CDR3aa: CASSIDRQGYNEQFF; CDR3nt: TGTGCCAGTAGTATAGACCGACAGGGCTACAATGAGCAGTTCTTC
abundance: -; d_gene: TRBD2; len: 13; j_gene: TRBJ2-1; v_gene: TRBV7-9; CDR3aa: CASSLGPSGGQFF; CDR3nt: TGTGCCAGCAGCTTAGGGCCCTCGGGAGGGCAGTTCTTC
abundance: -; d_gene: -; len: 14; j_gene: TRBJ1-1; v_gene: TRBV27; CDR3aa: CASRYRVGVTEAFF; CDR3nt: TGTGCCAGCAGGTACAGGGTAGGGGTCACTGAAGCTTTCTTT
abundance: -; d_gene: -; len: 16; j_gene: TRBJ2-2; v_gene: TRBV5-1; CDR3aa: CASSLGWRENTGELFF; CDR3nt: TGCGCCAGCAGCTTGGGCTGGCGGGAGAACACCGGGGAGCTGTTTTTT
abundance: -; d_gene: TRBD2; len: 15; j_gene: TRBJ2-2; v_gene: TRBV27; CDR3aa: CASSSPGLASGELFF; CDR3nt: TGTGCCAGCAGTTCCCCGGGACTAGCTTCCGGGGAGCTGTTTTTT
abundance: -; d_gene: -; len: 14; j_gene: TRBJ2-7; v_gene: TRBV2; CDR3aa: CASSEFDSSYEQYF; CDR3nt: TGTGCCAGCAGTGAGTTTGACAGTTCCTACGAGCAGTACTTC
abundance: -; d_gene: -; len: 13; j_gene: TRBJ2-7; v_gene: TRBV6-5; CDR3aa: CATADVVSYEQYF; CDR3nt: TGTGCCACGGCGGACGTTGTGAGCTACGAGCAGTACTTC
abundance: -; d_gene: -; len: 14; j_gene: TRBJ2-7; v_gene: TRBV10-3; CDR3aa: CAISPRTGTYEQYF; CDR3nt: TGTGCCATCAGTCCGAGGACGGGGACCTACGAGCAGTACTTC
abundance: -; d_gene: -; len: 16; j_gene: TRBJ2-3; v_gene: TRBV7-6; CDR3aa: CASSYSRELSTDTQYF; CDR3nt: TGTGCCAGCAGCTATTCTAGGGAGCTTAGCACAGATACGCAGTATTTT
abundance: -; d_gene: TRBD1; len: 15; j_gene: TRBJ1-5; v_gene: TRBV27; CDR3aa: CASRDRGFSNQPQHF; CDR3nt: TGTGCCAGCAGGGACAGGGGGTTTAGCAATCAGCCCCAGCATTTT